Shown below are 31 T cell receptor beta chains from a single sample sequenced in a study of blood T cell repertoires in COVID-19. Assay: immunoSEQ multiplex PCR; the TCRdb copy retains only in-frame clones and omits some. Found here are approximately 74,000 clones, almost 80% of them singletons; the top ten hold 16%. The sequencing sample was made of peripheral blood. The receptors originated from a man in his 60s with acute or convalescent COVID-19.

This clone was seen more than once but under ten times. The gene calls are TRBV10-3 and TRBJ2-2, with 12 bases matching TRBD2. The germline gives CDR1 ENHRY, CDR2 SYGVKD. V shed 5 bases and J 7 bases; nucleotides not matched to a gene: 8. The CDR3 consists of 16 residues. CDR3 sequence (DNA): TGTGCCATCAGTCCCCTAGCGGGGGGGCGAGGCGGGGAGCTGTTTTTT. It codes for CAISPLAGGRGGELFF.

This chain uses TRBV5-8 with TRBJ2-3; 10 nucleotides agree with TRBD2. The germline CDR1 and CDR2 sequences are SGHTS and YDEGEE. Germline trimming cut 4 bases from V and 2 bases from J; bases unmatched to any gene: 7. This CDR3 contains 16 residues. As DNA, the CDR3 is TGTGCCAGCAGCCCCTATAGCGGGGGGTTCACAGATACGCAGTATTTT. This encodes CASSPYSGGFTDTQYF.

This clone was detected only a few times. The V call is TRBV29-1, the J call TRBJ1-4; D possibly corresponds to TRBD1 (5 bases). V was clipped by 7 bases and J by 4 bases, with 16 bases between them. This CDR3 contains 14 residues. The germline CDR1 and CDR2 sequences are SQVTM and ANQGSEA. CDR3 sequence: CSARRLGGNEKLFF. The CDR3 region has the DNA TGCAGCGCGAGGCGGTTGGGGGGTAATGAAAAACTGTTTTTT.

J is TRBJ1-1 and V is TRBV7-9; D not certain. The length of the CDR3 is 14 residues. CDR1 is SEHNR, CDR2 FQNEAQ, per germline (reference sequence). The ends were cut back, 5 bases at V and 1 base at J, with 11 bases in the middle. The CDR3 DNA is TGTGCCAGCAGCCCCCGAAGAGGGAACACTGAAGCTTTCTTT. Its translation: CASSPRRGNTEAFF.

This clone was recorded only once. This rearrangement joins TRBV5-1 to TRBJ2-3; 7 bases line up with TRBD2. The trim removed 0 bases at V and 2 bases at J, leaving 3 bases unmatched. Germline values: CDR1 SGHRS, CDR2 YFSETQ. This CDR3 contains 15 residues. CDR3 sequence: CASSLGAGPTDTQYF. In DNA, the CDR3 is TGCGCCAGCAGCTTGGGAGCGGGGCCCACAGATACGCAGTATTTT.

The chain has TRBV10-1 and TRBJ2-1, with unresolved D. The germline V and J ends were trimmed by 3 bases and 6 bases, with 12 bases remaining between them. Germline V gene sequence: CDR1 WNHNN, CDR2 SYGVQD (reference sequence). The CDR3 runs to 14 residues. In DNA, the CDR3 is TGCGCCAGCAGTGAAGTAAGCCCTGGCAATGAGCAGTTCTTC. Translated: CASSEVSPGNEQFF.

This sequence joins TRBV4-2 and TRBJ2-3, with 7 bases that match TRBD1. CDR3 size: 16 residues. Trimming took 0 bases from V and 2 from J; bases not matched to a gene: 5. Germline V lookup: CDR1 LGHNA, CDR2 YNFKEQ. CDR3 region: CASSQDRGQLTDTQYF. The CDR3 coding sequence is TGTGCCAGCAGCCAAGATCGGGGACAGCTCACAGATACGCAGTATTTT.

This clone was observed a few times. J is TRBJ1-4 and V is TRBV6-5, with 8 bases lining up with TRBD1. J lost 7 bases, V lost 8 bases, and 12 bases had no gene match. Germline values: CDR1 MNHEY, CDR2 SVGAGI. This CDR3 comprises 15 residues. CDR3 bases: TGTGCCAGCTACAGACCCCAGGGGGCGGGTGAAAAACTGTTTTTT. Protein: CASYRPQGAGEKLFF.

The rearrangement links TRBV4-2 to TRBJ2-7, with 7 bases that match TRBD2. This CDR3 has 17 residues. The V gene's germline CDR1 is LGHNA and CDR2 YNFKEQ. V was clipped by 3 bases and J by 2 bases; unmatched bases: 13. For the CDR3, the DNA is TGTGCCAGCAGCCAGGTGGGGGGGGAAACCCTTACCTACGAGCAGTACTTC. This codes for CASSQVGGETLTYEQYF.

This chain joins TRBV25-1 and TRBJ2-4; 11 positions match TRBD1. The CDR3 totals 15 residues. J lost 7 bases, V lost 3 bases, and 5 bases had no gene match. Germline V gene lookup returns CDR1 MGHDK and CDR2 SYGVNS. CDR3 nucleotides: TGTGCCAGCAGTGACGGGACAGGGGGTAGGAACATTCAGTACTTC. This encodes CASSDGTGGRNIQYF.

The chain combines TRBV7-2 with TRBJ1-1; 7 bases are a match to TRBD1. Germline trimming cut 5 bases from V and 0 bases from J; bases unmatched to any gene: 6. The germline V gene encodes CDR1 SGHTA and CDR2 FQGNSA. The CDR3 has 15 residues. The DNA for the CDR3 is TGTGCCAGCAGCACCCGGACAGGTATGAACACTGAAGCTTTCTTT. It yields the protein CASSTRTGMNTEAFF.

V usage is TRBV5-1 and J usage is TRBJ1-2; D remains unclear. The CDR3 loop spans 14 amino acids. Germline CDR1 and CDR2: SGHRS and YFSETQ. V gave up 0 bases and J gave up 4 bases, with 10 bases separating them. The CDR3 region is CASSLAGEGYGYTF. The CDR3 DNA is TGCGCCAGCAGCTTGGCCGGGGAAGGCTATGGCTACACCTTC.

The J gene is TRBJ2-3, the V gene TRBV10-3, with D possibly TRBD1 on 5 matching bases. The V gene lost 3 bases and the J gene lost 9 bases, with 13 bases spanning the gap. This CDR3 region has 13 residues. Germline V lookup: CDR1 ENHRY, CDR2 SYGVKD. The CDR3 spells CAISDFQGITQYF. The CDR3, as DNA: TGTGCCATCAGTGATTTTCAGGGCATCACGCAGTATTTT.

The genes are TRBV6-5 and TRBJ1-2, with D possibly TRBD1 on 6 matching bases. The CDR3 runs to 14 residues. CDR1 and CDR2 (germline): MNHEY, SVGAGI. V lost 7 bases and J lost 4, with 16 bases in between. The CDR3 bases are TGTGCCAGCATCACTGGACAGATTCCCTATGGCTACACCTTC. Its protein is CASITGQIPYGYTF.

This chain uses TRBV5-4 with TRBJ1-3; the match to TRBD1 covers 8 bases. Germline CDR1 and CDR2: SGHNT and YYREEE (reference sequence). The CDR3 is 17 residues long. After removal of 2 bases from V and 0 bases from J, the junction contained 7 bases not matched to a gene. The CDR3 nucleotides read TGTGCCAGCAGCTTCGGACAGGGACCGACCTCTGGAAACACCATATATTTT. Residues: CASSFGQGPTSGNTIYF.

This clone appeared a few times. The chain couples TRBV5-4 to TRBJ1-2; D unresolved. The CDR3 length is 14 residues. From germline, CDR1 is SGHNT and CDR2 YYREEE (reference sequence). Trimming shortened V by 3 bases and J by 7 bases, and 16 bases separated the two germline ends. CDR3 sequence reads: CASSWESGGGGYTF. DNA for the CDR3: TGTGCCAGCAGCTGGGAATCGGGAGGCGGTGGCTACACCTTC.

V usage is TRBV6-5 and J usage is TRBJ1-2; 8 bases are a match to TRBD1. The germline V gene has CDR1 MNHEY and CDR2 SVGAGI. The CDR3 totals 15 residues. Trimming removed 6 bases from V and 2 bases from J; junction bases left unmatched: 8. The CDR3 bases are TGTGCCAGCAGCCTCGCCGGACAGGGCAACTATGGCTACACCTTC. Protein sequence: CASSLAGQGNYGYTF.

CDR3 amino acids: CASTFKGSGGIGGYTF. CDR3 sequence (DNA): TGTGCCAGCACCTTCAAGGGGTCAGGGGGTATAGGGGGCTACACCTTC. The chain couples TRBV3-1 (or the pseudogene TRBV3-2) to TRBJ1-2; 7 bases agree with TRBD1. CDR1 and CDR2 from the germline V gene are LGHDT and YNNKEL (reference sequence). After removal of 7 bases from V and 8 bases from J, the junction contained 19 bases not matched to a gene. This CDR3 has 16 residues.

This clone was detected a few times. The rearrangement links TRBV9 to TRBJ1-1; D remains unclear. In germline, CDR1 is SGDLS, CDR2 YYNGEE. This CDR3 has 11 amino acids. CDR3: CATGMGTEAFF. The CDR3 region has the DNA TGTGCTACGGGGATGGGCACTGAAGCTTTCTTT.

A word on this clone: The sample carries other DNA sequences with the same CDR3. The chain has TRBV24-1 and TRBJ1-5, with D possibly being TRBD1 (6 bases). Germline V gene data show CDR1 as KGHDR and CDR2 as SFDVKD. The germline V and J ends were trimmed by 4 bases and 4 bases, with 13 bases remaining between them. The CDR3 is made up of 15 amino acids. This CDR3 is CATSDPGQPNQPQHF. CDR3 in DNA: TGTGCCACCAGTGACCCGGGACAACCTAATCAGCCCCAGCATTTT.

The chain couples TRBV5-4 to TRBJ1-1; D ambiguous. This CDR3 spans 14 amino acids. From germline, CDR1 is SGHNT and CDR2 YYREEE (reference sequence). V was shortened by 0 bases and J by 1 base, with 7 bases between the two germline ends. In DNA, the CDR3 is TGTGCCAGCAGCTTGGGCAGCGGGAACACTGAAGCTTTCTTT. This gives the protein CASSLGSGNTEAFF.

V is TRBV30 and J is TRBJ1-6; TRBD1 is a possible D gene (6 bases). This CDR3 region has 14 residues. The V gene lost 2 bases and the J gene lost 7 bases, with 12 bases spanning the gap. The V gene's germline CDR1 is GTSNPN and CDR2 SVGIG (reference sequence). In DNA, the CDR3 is TGTGCCTGGAGTTGGGGGGGCATCAATTCACCCCTCCACTTT. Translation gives CAWSWGGINSPLHF.

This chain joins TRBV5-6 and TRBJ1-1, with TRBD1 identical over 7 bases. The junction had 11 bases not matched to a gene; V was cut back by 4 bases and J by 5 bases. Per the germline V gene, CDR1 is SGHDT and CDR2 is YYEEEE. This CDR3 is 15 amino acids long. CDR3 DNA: TGTGCCAGCAGCCAAAGACAGGGTGGGGCGACTGAAGCTTTCTTT. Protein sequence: CASSQRQGGATEAFF.

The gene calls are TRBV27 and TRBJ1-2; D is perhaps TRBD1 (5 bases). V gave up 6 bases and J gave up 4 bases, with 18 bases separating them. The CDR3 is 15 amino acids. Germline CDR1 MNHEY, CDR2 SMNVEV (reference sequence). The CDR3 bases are TGTGCCAGCAGCTTAGGGTTGGGCAGGGTCTATGGCTACACCTTC. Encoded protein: CASSLGLGRVYGYTF.

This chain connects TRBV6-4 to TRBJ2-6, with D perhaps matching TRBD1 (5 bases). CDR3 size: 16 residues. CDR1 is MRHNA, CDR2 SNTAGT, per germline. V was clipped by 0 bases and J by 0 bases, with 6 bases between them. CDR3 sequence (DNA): TGTGCCAGCAGTGACTCGGACAACTCTGGGGCCAACGTCCTGACTTTC. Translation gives CASSDSDNSGANVLTF.

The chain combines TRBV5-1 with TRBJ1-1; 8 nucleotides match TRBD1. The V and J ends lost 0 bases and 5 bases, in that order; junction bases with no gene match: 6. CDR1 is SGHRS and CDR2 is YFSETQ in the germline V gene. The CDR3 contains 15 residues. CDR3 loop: CASSLETQGVTEAFF. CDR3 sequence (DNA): TGCGCCAGCAGCTTGGAAACACAGGGGGTTACTGAAGCTTTCTTT.

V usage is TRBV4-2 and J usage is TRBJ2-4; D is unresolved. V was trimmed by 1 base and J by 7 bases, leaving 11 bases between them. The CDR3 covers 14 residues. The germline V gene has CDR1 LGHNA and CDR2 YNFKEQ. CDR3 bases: TGTGCCAGCAGCCAAGGACTCCCGAATAACATTCAGTACTTC. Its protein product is CASSQGLPNNIQYF.

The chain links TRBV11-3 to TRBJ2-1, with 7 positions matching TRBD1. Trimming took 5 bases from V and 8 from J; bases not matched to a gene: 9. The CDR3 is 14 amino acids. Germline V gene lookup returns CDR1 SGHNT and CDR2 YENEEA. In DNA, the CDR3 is TGTGCCAGCAGCCCCGGACAGGCTTGGGATGAGCAGTTCTTC. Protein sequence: CASSPGQAWDEQFF.

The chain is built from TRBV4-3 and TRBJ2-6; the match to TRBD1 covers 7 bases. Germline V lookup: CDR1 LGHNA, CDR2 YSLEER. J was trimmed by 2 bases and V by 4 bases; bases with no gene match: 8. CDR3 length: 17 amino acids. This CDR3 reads CASSPGQVITGANVLTF. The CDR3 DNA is TGCGCCAGCAGCCCCGGACAGGTGATAACTGGGGCCAACGTCCTGACTTTC.

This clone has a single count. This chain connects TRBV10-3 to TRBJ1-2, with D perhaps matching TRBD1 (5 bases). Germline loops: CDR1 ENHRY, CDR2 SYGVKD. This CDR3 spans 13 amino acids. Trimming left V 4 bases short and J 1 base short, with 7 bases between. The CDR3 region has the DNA TGTGCCATCAGTGGGACAAATAACTATGGCTACACCTTC. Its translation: CAISGTNNYGYTF.

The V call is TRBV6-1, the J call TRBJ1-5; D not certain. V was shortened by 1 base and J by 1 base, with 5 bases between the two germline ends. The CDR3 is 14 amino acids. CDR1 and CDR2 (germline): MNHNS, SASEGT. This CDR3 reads CASSEGHSNQPQHF. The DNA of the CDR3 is TGTGCCAGCAGTGAAGGACACAGCAATCAGCCCCAGCATTTT.